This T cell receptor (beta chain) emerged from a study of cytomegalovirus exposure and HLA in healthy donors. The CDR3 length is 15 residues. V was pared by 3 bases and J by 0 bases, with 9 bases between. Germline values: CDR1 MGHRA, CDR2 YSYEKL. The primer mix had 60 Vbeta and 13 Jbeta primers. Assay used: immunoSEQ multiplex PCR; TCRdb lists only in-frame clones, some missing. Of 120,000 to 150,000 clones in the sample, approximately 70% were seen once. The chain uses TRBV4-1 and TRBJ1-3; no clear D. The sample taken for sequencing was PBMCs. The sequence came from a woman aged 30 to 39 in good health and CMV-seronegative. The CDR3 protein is CASSQTQFSGNTIYF. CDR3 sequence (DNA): TGCGCCAGCAGCCAGACACAATTCTCTGGAAACACCATATATTTT.